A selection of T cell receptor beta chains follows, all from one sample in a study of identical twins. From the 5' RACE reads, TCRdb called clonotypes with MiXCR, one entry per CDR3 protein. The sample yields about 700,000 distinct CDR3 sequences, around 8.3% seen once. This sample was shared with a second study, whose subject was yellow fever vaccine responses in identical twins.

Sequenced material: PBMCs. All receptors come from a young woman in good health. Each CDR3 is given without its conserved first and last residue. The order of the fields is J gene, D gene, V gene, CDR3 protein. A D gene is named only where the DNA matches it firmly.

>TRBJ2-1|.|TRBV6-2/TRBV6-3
ASRWDPSYNEQF
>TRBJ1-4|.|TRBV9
ASSNSRKGLGTNEKLF
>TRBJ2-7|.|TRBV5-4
ASSQDRLEQY
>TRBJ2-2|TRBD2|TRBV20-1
SISGGVDGELF
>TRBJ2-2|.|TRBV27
ASSLSAGNMNTGELF
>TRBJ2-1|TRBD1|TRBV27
ASSFLDRGLYEQF
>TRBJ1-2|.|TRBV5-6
ASTPRGNYGYT
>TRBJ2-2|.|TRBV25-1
ASSEWSNGDGELF
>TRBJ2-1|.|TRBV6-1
ASSARGDTEQF
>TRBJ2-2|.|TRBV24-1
ATRLASTGELF
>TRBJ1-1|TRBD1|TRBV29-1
SVRQGGTEAF
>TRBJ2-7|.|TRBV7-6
ASSLAERAPYEQY